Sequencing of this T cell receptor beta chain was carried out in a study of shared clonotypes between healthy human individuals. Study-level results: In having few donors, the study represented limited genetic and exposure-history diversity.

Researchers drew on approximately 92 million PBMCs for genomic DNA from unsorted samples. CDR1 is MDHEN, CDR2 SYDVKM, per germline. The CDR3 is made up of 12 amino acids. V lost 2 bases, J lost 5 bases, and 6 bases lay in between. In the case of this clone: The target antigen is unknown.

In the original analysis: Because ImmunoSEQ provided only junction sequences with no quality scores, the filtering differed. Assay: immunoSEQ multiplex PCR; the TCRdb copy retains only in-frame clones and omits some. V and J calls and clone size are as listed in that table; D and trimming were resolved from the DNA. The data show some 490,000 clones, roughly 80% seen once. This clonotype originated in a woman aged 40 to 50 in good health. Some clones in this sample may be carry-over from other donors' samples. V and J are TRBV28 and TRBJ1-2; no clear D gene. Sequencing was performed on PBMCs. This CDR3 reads CASSLGLYGYTF. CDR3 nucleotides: TGTGCCAGCAGTTTAGGGCTTTATGGCTACACCTTC.